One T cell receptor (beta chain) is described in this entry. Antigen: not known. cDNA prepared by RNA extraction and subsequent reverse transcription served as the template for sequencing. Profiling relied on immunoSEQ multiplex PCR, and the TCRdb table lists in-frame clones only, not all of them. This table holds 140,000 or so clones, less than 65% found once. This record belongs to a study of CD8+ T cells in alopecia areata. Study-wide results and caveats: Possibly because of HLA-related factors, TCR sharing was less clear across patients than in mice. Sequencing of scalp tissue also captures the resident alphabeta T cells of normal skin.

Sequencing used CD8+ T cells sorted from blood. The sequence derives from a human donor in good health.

CDR3 in DNA: TGTGCCAGCAGCCAGGGAAGTCAAGAGACCCAGTACTTC. Protein product: CASSQGSQETQYF. The chain links TRBV25-1 to TRBJ2-5, with D perhaps TRBD1 (5 bases). Germline lookup yields CDR1 MGHDK and CDR2 SYGVNS. The CDR3 has 13 residues. V was shortened by 6 bases and J by 2 bases, with 10 bases between the two germline ends. Drawing the rest from reference TRBV25-1 and TRBJ2-5, the complete variable domain is EADIYQTPRYLVIGTGKKITLECSQTMGHDKMYWYQQDPGMELHLIHYSYGVNSTEKGDLSSESTVSRIRTEHFPLTLESARPSHTSQYLCASSQGSQETQYFGPGTRLLVL.